The TCR beta chain described here comes from a study of neurological immune-mediated disorders. TCRdb analysed the 5' RACE reads with MiXCR anew, one entry per CDR3 protein. The top ten hold around 2.3% of the sample, which has 60,000 to 85,000 distinct CDR3 sequences, less than 5.5% seen once. Many counts were recorded for this clonotype. A total of 2 million PBMCs stored at -80 degrees C provided the unsorted libraries. Input material: PBMCs. This clonotype was sampled from a woman under 40 with multiple sclerosis.

The CDR3 DNA is TGTGCCAGCAGCTTAGGGGGCGGCTTGGACACTGAAGCTTTCTTT. This gives the protein CASSLGGGLDTEAFF. V gene TRBV11-2 combines with J gene TRBJ1-1, with D possibly TRBD1 on 5 matching bases. V was shortened by 1 base and J by 3 bases, with 12 bases between the two germline ends. Per germline, CDR1 SGHAT and CDR2 FQNNGV. The CDR3 loop spans 15 amino acids.